Shown below are 10 T cell receptor beta chains from a single sample sequenced in a study of neurological immune-mediated disorders. One entry per CDR3 protein, called by TCRdb with MiXCR from the 5' RACE reads. This table has over 11,000 distinct CDR3 sequences, under 8% appearing once. The sample comprised CD8+ T cells from blood. These receptors were obtained from a woman aged 40 to 55 in good health.

This clonotype was found many times. This chain joins TRBV7-9 and TRBJ2-1, with unresolved D. Germline CDR1 and CDR2: SEHNR and FQNEAQ (reference sequence). V lost 5 bases to trimming and J lost 2 bases, with 16 bases between them. The CDR3 has 16 amino acids. The CDR3 nucleotides read TGTGCCAGCAGCCCGACCGCCGGGCCAGCCTACAATGAGCAGTTCTTC. This encodes CASSPTAGPAYNEQFF.

This clonotype was detected ten times or more. The chain carries TRBV5-1 and TRBJ2-1; D may be TRBD1 or TRBD2 (6 bases each). Germline V gene lookup returns CDR1 SGHRS and CDR2 YFSETQ. This CDR3 contains 17 residues. V dropped 2 bases and J dropped 0 bases, with 15 bases sitting between them. The CDR3 DNA reads as TGCGCCAGCAGCTTCGACCCCGGGGGCGACTCCTACAATGAGCAGTTCTTC. This gives the protein CASSFDPGGDSYNEQFF.

This clonotype was counted ten times or more. This chain uses TRBV10-2 with TRBJ2-7; 7 bases fit TRBD1. The CDR3 has 15 amino acids. CDR1 is WSHSY, CDR2 SAAADI, per germline. The ends lost 6 bases at V and 0 bases at J; junction bases unmatched: 8. The CDR3 loop is CASRVGTVSSYEQYF. The CDR3 DNA is TGCGCCAGCAGGGTAGGGACAGTTAGCTCCTACGAGCAGTACTTC.

This clonotype came up many times. The genes are TRBV20-1 and TRBJ2-2; 7 bases match TRBD2. V shed 1 base, J shed 5 bases, and the junction held 13 bases outside the gene matches. The germline V gene encodes CDR1 DFQATT and CDR2 SNEGSKA (reference sequence). This CDR3 is built from 17 residues. The CDR3, as DNA: TGCAGTGCTAGAGTCAGGACTAGGCCGGGAGGTACCGGGGAGCTGTTTTTT. It translates to CSARVRTRPGGTGELFF.

This clonotype was recorded at least ten times. In nucleotides, the CDR3 is TGTGCCAGCAGCCCTGGGATCGCCTACGAGCAGTACTTC. Its translation is CASSPGIAYEQYF. The chain uses TRBV7-9 and TRBJ2-7, with D unresolved. The V gene's germline CDR1 is SEHNR and CDR2 FQNEAQ (reference sequence). V lost 5 bases to trimming and J lost 2 bases, with 10 bases between them. The CDR3 spans 13 residues.

The sample holds many counts of this clonotype. The chain uses TRBV9 and TRBJ2-7; TRBD2 agrees at 10 bases. V trimming: 4 bases; J trimming: 5 bases; junction bases outside the gene matches: 6. This CDR3 contains 14 residues. CDR1 is SGDLS and CDR2 is YYNGEE in the germline V gene. The CDR3 DNA is TGTGCCAGCAGCCCAGGGGGACTAGCGAACGAGCAGTACTTC. As protein: CASSPGGLANEQYF.

The chain uses TRBV21-1 and TRBJ2-7; the D call of TRBD2 is as the table states it, not checked on the DNA. TRBV21-1 is a pseudogene locus. This CDR3 contains 17 residues. CDR3 coding DNA: TGTGCCAGCAGCAAAGTTCGTAAAGGACTGTTTTCCTACGAGCAGTACTTC. This sequence encodes CASSKVRKGLFSYEQYF.

This clonotype is large within its sample. The V call is TRBV5-5, the J call TRBJ2-2, with D unresolved. Per the germline V gene, CDR1 is SGHKS and CDR2 is YYEKEE (reference sequence). Trimming shortened V by 0 bases and J by 0 bases, and 9 bases separated the two germline ends. The CDR3 loop spans 16 amino acids. DNA for the CDR3: TGTGCCAGCAGCTTGGACCAGAGAACGAACACCGGGGAGCTGTTTTTT. This encodes CASSLDQRTNTGELFF.

This clonotype was picked up many times. The V call is TRBV27, the J call TRBJ2-3; D perhaps matches TRBD2 (5 bases). V shed 2 bases and J shed 3 bases, with 6 bases lying between them. The CDR3 is 13 amino acids. Germline values: CDR1 MNHEY, CDR2 SMNVEV (reference sequence). CDR3 region: CASSLGETDTQYF. CDR3 bases: TGTGCCAGCAGTTTAGGGGAGACAGATACGCAGTATTTT.

There are many counts of this clonotype. V usage is TRBV7-8 and J usage is TRBJ2-1, with D tentatively TRBD1 (6 bases). From germline, CDR1 is SGHVS and CDR2 FQNEAQ. The CDR3 is 17 residues long. The V and J ends lost 3 bases and 4 bases respectively, with 19 bases between them. CDR3 sequence (DNA): TGTGCCAGCAGCTTTACAAAGTTCGGGACACCTTACAATGAGCAGTTCTTC. Residues: CASSFTKFGTPYNEQFF.